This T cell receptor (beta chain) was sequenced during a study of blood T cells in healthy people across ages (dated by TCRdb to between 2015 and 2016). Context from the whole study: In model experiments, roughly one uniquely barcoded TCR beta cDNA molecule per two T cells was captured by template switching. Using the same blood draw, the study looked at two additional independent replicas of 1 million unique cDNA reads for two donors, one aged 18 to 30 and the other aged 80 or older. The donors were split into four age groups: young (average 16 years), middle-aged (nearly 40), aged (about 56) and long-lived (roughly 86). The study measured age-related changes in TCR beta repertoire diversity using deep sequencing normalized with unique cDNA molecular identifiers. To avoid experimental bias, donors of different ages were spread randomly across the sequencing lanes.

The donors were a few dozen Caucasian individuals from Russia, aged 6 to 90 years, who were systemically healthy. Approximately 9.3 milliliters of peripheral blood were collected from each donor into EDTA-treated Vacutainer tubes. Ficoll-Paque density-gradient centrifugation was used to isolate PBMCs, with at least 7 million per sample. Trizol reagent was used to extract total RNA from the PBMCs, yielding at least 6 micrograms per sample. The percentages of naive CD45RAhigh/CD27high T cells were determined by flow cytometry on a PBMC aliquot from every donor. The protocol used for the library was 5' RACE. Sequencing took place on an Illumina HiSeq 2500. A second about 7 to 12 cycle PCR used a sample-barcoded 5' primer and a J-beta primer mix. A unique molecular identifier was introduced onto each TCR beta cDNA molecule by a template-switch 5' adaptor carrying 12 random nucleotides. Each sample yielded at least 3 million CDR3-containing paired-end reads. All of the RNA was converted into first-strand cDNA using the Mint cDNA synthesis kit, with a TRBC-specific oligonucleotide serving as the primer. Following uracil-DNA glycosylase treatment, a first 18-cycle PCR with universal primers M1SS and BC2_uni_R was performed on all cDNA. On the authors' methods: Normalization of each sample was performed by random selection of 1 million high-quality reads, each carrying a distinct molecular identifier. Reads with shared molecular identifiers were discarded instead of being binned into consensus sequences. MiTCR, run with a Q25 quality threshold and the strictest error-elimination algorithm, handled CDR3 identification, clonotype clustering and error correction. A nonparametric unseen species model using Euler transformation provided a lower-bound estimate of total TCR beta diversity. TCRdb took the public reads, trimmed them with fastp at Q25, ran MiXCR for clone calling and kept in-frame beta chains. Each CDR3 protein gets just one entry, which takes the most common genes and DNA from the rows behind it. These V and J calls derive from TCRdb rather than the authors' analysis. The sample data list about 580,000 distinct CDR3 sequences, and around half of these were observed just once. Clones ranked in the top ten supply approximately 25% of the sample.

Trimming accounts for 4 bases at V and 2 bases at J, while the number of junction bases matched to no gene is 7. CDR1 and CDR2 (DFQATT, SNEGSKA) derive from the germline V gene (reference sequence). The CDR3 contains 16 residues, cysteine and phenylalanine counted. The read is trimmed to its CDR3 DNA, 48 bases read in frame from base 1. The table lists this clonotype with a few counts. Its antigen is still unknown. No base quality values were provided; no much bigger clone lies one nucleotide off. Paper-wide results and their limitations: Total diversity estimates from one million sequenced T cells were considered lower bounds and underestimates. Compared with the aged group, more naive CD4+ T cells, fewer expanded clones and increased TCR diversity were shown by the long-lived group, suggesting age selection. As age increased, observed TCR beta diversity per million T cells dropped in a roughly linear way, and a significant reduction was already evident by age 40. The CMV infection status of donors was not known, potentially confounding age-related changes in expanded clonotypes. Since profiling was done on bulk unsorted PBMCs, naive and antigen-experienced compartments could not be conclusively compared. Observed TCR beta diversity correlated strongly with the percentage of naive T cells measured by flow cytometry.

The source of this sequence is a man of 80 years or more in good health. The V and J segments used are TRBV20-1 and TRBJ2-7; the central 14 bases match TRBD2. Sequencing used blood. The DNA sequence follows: TGCAGTGCTACCAGACTAGCGGGGGGGCCTCCCTACGAGCAGTACTTC. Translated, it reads CSATRLAGGPPYEQYF.